The present entry profiles one TCR beta chain with its context. Antigen specificity is unknown. A junction boundary mismatches the germline segment, possibly from a read error. The data derive from a study of metastatic and nonmetastatic thyroid tumors. Study overall: Thyroid patients, malignant and benign, had repertoires compared across blood and tumor or nodule tissue.

Study observations and caveats: Versus benign nodules, malignant thyroid tumors reportedly had significantly higher TCR beta diversity, in blood and tumor.

As processed by the authors: To classify distant metastasis in papillary thyroid cancer, a model was built from CDR3 differences across clinicopathological groups. MiXCR re-clonotyped the PCR reads for TCRdb. What appears here as the V and J calls and clone size reflects TCRdb's work, not the paper's. Of 45,000 to 65,000 clones listed, approximately 17% are singletons. Not a single patient had been given any form of treatment at any point before undergoing thyroid surgery. CDR3 length equals 17 residues. Looked up from germline, CDR1 is SSHAT and CDR2 is FNYEAQ (reference sequence). Sequencing used blood. The sequence was obtained from a female donor with papillary thyroid cancer or a benign thyroid nodule (not recorded which). Some clones in this sample may be carry-over from other donors' samples. The V call is TRBV7-7, the J call TRBJ1-6; D remains ambiguous. The CDR3, as DNA: TGTGCTAGCAGCTTAAGGAGGCCGAGCTCCTATAATTCACCCCTCCACTTT. This sequence encodes CASSLRRPSSYNSPLHF.